The next 3 T cell receptor beta chains were all read from a single sample in a study of shared clonotypes between healthy human individuals. Data came from immunoSEQ multiplex PCR; TCRdb stores just in-frame clones and leaves some out. The sample records some 740,000 clones, around 93% being singletons. It was CD45RO-negative cells, positively selected for CCR7, that made up naive CD8 cells, with terminally differentiated effector memory CD45RA+ cells excluded. Sequenced material: naive CD8+ T cells sorted from blood. These receptors originate from a man aged 25-40 years in good health.

This clone came up a few times. The rearrangement uses TRBV2 and TRBJ2-5, with 8 bases aligning to TRBD1. From germline, CDR1 is SNHLY and CDR2 FYNNEI. There are 15 residues in the CDR3. V was clipped by 9 bases and J by 0 bases; unmatched bases: 9. CDR3 in DNA: TGTGCCAGTACAGGACAGGGCGGGTACCAAGAGACCCAGTACTTC. It specifies CASTGQGGYQETQYF. The full variable domain, with the rest looked up from reference TRBV2 and TRBJ2-5, is EPEVTQTPSHQVTQMGQEVILRCVPISNHLYFYWYRQILGQKVEFLVSFYNNEISEKSEIFDDQFSVERPDGSNFTLKIRSTKLEDSAMYFCASTGQGGYQETQYFGPGTRLLVL.

The chain carries TRBV27 and TRBJ2-1; D gene ambiguous. Looked up from germline, CDR1 is MNHEY and CDR2 is SMNVEV (reference sequence). Trimming removed 2 bases at V and 5 bases at J, with 10 bases between. This CDR3 has 14 residues. CDR3 protein: CASSLGQFHNEQFF. The CDR3 nucleotides are TGTGCCAGCAGTTTAGGTCAGTTCCACAATGAGCAGTTCTTC.

This clone came up a few times. CDR3 amino acids: CASTDGYEQYF. Here the CDR3 DNA reads TGTGCCAGTACCGACGGGTACGAGCAGTACTTC. The genes are TRBV27 and TRBJ2-7; D remains ambiguous. Trimming stripped 9 bases from V and 4 bases from J, with 10 bases between. Looked up from germline, CDR1 is MNHEY and CDR2 is SMNVEV (reference sequence). This CDR3 contains 11 residues.